The 11 T cell receptor beta chains presented below share a single source sample, sequenced in a study of cytomegalovirus exposure and HLA in healthy donors. 60 Vbeta and 13 Jbeta primers were used in PCR. Method: immunoSEQ multiplex PCR; TCRdb's copy keeps in-frame clones and lacks some. The sample holds some 200,000 clones, about 89% seen once. The specimen sequenced was PBMCs. All receptors come from a woman younger than 35 in good health and CMV-seronegative.

The V and J genes are TRBV4-1 and TRBJ2-3; 11 nucleotides line up with TRBD2. The CDR3 is 13 residues long. CDR1 and CDR2 from the germline V gene are MGHRA and YSYEKL. Unmatched junction bases numbered 0, after V lost 4 bases and J lost 6 bases. CDR3 DNA: TGCGCCAGCAGCCGGACTAGCGGGGATACGCAGTATTTT. This encodes CASSRTSGDTQYF.

The chain has TRBV7-9 and TRBJ2-5; D is possibly TRBD2 (6 bases). The V end was cut by 5 bases, the J end by 1 base, with 20 bases between. Germline V gene data show CDR1 as SEHNR and CDR2 as FQNEAQ (reference sequence). The CDR3 runs to 17 residues. CDR3 in amino acids: CASSPPGWGGTQETQYF. For the CDR3, the DNA is TGTGCCAGCAGCCCACCAGGGTGGGGCGGGACCCAAGAGACCCAGTACTTC.

Concerning this clone: An end of the junction differs from the germline gene, which may be a read error. The identical CDR3 is also encoded by other nucleotide sequences in the sample. The DNA for the CDR3 is TGTGCCAGCAGCTTAAGCGGGGGAGAGACCCAATACTTC. It specifies CASSLSGGETQYF. The chain recombines TRBV7-2 with TRBJ2-5, with 8 bases identical to TRBD2. The CDR3 runs to 13 residues. The germline V gene has CDR1 SGHTA and CDR2 FQGNSA.

This chain joins TRBV7-2 and TRBJ2-5; D remains ambiguous. Germline-derived CDR1 and CDR2 are SGHTA and FQGNSA. Trimming took 4 bases from V and 3 from J, leaving 9 bases between them. CDR3 length: 13 residues. Here the CDR3 DNA reads TGTGCCAGCAGCTCACACCCCGAAGAGACCCAGTACTTC. Translating gives CASSSHPEETQYF.

The genes are TRBV6-6 and TRBJ1-1; D call uncertain. In germline, CDR1 is MNHNY, CDR2 SVGAGI (reference sequence). V shed 0 bases and J shed 5 bases, with 10 bases lying between them. The CDR3 contains 14 residues. CDR3 in DNA: TGTGCCAGCAGTTACTCAGAGGGAAAAACTGAAGCTTTCTTT. Amino acid sequence: CASSYSEGKTEAFF.

A remark on this clone: The identical CDR3 is also encoded by other nucleotide sequences in the sample. The CDR3 DNA follows: TGTGCCAGCAGAACAGGGGGCACTGAAGCTTTCTTT. Its translation: CASRTGGTEAFF. The rearrangement links TRBV6-5 to TRBJ1-1; 8 nucleotides align to TRBD1. The CDR3 is made up of 12 amino acids. Germline loops: CDR1 MNHEY, CDR2 SVGAGI. Losses at the gene ends were 6 bases for V and 4 bases for J; bases not matched to a gene: 1.

The genes are TRBV6-5 and TRBJ2-7; D might be TRBD2 (7 bases). Germline values: CDR1 MNHEY, CDR2 SVGAGI. The CDR3 spans 15 residues. V was clipped by 7 bases and J by 7 bases, with 23 bases between them. The CDR3 sequence: CASTQRGEGIGEQYF. The CDR3 DNA follows: TGTGCCAGCACCCAGAGGGGGGAGGGAATAGGGGAGCAGTACTTC.

The rearrangement joins TRBV2 to TRBJ2-2; 7 bases line up with TRBD1. The V and J ends lost 8 bases and 3 bases, in that order; junction bases with no gene match: 3. Germline CDR1 is SNHLY and CDR2 is FYNNEI. CDR3 length: 13 residues. CDR3 nucleotides: TGTGCCAGCCGACAGGGACACACCGGGGAGCTGTTTTTT. This gives the protein CASRQGHTGELFF. Full variable domain (rest looked up from reference TRBV2 and TRBJ2-2): EPEVTQTPSHQVTQMGQEVILRCVPISNHLYFYWYRQILGQKVEFLVSFYNNEISEKSEIFDDQFSVERPDGSNFTLKIRSTKLEDSAMYFCASRQGHTGELFFGEGSRLTVL.

This clone has more than one count but fewer than ten. Other DNA variants within this sample encode the same CDR3. The chain couples TRBV7-6 to TRBJ2-3, with a tentative D call TRBD2 (6 bases). Looked up from germline, CDR1 is SGHVS and CDR2 is FNYEAQ. V dropped 1 base and J dropped 6 bases, with 29 bases sitting between them. The CDR3 is 20 amino acids. The CDR3 bases are TGTGCCAGCAGCTTAGGGGTTTCGGGTATCTTGGGGGGAAAGGCGGATACGCAGTATTTT. Its translation is CASSLGVSGILGGKADTQYF.

This sequence joins TRBV18 and TRBJ1-2, with a weak D call TRBD1 (5 bases). The V and J ends lost 3 bases and 7 bases respectively, with 18 bases between them. The CDR3 runs 15 residues. The germline CDR1 and CDR2 sequences are KGHSH and LQKENI. The CDR3, as DNA: TGTGCCAGCTCACCGGACCAGGGAGGAGAAAGTGGCTACACCTTC. As protein: CASSPDQGGESGYTF. Full variable domain (missing parts from reference TRBV18 and TRBJ1-2): NAGVMQNPRHLVRRRGQEARLRCSPMKGHSHVYWYRQLPEEGLKFMVYLQKENIIDESGMPKERFSAEFPKEGPSILRIQQVVRGDSAAYFCASSPDQGGESGYTFGSGTRLTVV.

The V gene is TRBV7-2, the J gene TRBJ1-2; the D gene is possibly TRBD1 (5 bases). The CDR3 sequence is 15 residues long. Germline V gene sequence: CDR1 SGHTA, CDR2 FQGNSA. Trimming left V 3 bases short and J 5 bases short, with 16 bases between. The CDR3, as DNA: TGTGCCAGCAGCTTGCAACCGGGACTATGGTATGGCTACACCTTC. The encoded protein is CASSLQPGLWYGYTF.